The entry below gives a single T cell receptor (beta chain) sequence along with its context. This clone was detected only once. Its recognized antigen is unknown. The junction differs from germline at one of its ends, possibly a read error. TCRbeta CDR3 regions were amplified from genomic DNA using the immunoSEQ Assay, a bias-controlled multiplex PCR. In the paper's pipeline: The number of nucleated cells in each sample was estimated from the amplification of reference gene primers within the assay. Sequence reads were collapsed and filtered to measure the absolute abundance of every unique TCRbeta CDR3 rearrangement. For each sample, productive Simpson clonality was calculated as the square root of Simpson's diversity index across productive rearrangements. What TCRdb holds here is the immuneACCESS table cut down to in-frame rearrangements. Part of the clones is not present; checked against another copy, under half of the missing clones reflect an unresolved V gene, and the others are unexplained. The DNA was the basis for D and trimming; V, J and clone size are from that table. This sample is represented by 150,000 or so clones; 70% to 90% of them were singletons. The top ten hold about 5% of the sample.

These data originate in a study of blood T cell repertoires in COVID-19 (dated by TCRdb to 2019 to 2021). Concerning the study at large: Samples covering the acute and convalescent phases of COVID-19 were provided by collaborators in the United States, Italy and Spain. The prospective study material was composed of cDNA or gDNA derived from T cells, B-cell-depleted T cells, or PBMCs. Deeply sampled blood TCRbeta repertoires from subjects exposed to, actively infected with, or recovered from COVID-19 were included in the dataset. The repertoires were made available in a free public database intended to serve as a resource for research on the immune response to SARS-CoV-2. The samples were drawn from the first 160 participants of the ongoing ImmuneRACE study and from 1,254 subjects provided by 6 global collaborators. A de-identified subject ID, COVID-19 status, age in years and sex were almost always included in the sample metadata. Where HLA class I and class II types were available, the types were taken from metadata supplied by the sample provider, not from assay-based typing.

The collaborating institutions used their own protocols to collect whole blood in K2EDTA tubes. For TCRbeta analysis, collaborator samples were shipped as frozen whole blood, as isolated PBMCs, or as DNA extracted from either sample type. Overall results and qualifications from the work: Clinical and demographic metadata were provided uncurated, with the amount varying by source and participant.

This TCR derives from a human donor in a cohort sampled during active COVID-19. Sequences were obtained from peripheral blood.

The DNA sequence follows: TGTGCCAGCATCGGCTCCACAGTCGTCTTC. It codes for CASIGSTVVF. The chain links TRBV5-6 with TRBJ1-2, with no reliable assignment of the D segment. From the cysteine through the phenylalanine, the CDR3 covers 10 amino acids. The sequence is cut down to CDR3 DNA, 30 bases in frame from base 1. CDR1 SGHDT and CDR2 YYEEEE are derived from the germline V gene. Here the CDR3 is joined to the reference TRBV5-6 and TRBJ1-2 genes, and the full variable domain is: DAGVTQSPTHLIKTRGQQVTLRCSPKSGHDTVSWYQQALGQGPQFIFQYYEEEERQRGNFPDRFSGHQFPNYSSELNVNALLLGDSALYLCASIGSTVVFGSGTRLTVV.